A single sample is the source of the 29 T cell receptor beta chains below, sequenced in a study of CD8 T cells in ankylosing spondylitis. TCRdb re-called the 5' RACE reads with MiXCR, one entry per CDR3 protein. The table has some 150,000 distinct CDR3 sequences, over 10% seen once. Sequenced input: blood, either unsorted or a sorted T cell fraction (not recorded which). The receptors originated from a female donor with ankylosing spondylitis or in good health (not recorded which).

Many counts were recorded for this clonotype. The chain is built from TRBV20-1 and TRBJ1-1; D ambiguous. Trimming took off 5 bases at V and 0 bases at J, with 10 bases between the two ends. Germline CDR1 and CDR2: DFQATT and SNEGSKA (reference sequence). This CDR3 spans 13 amino acids. CDR3 sequence: CSAQQQLNTEAFF. The CDR3 coding sequence is TGCAGTGCTCAACAACAGCTGAACACTGAAGCTTTCTTT.

The CDR3 bases are TGTGCCTGGAGTGTAAGCGGGGATTCCTACGAGCAGTACTTC. Translation gives CAWSVSGDSYEQYF. The rearrangement uses TRBV30 and TRBJ2-7; 7 bases align to TRBD2. V lost 0 bases to trimming and J lost 1 base; unmatched junction nucleotides: 3. The germline V gene encodes CDR1 GTSNPN and CDR2 SVGIG (reference sequence). This CDR3 region has 14 residues.

This clonotype was recorded at least ten times. This chain joins TRBV7-9 and TRBJ2-2; D gene ambiguous. The CDR3 contains 12 residues. In germline, CDR1 is SEHNR, CDR2 FQNEAQ (reference sequence). Between the trimmed V and J ends, which lost 5 bases and 6 bases, there was a span of 7 bases. As DNA, the CDR3 is TGTGCCAGCAGCGCACCTGCCGGGGAGCTGTTTTTT. Translation gives CASSAPAGELFF.

CDR3 region: CASSDTSAEQYF. The CDR3, as DNA: TGTGCCAGCTCAGATACGTCAGCCGAGCAGTACTTC. V and J are TRBV18 and TRBJ2-7, with unresolved D. V shed 5 bases and J shed 6 bases, with 11 bases lying between them. Germline V CDR1 and CDR2: KGHSH, LQKENI. CDR3 length: 12 residues.

This clonotype has ten or more counts. The chain couples TRBV5-1 to TRBJ1-5; no reliable D call. Trimming left V 1 base short and J 0 bases short, with 8 bases between. Germline CDR1 SGHRS, CDR2 YFSETQ. This CDR3 region has 15 residues. CDR3 amino acids: CASSLIGDSNQPQHF. For the CDR3, the DNA is TGCGCCAGCAGCTTGATCGGGGATAGCAATCAGCCCCAGCATTTT. Together with reference TRBV5-1 and TRBJ1-5, the CDR3 gives the full variable domain: KAGVTQTPRYLIKTRGQQVTLSCSPISGHRSVSWYQQTPGQGLQFLFEYFSETQRNKGNFPGRFSGRQFSNSRSEMNVSTLELGDSALYLCASSLIGDSNQPQHFGDGTRLSIL.

This clonotype turned up a few times. This chain uses TRBV14 with TRBJ2-1; 12 nucleotides agree with TRBD2. Germline CDR1 is SGHDN and CDR2 is FVKESK. V was clipped by 4 bases and J by 6 bases; unmatched bases: 4. CDR3 length: 15 amino acids. The DNA of the CDR3 is TGTGCCAGCAGCCTCGGACTAGCGGGGATCAATGAGCAGTTCTTC. Its translation is CASSLGLAGINEQFF.

This clonotype was picked up many times. The V call is TRBV28, the J call TRBJ2-3, with D perhaps TRBD2 (6 bases). The CDR3 is 14 residues long. Germline CDR1 reads MDHEN; CDR2 reads SYDVKM. The V end was cut by 5 bases, the J end by 2 bases, with 11 bases between. CDR3 residues: CASSGWEATDTQYF. CDR3 nucleotide sequence: TGTGCCAGCAGTGGTTGGGAGGCCACAGATACGCAGTATTTT.

This clonotype was recorded many times. V gene TRBV20-1 combines with J gene TRBJ2-7; no definite D call. Trimming removed 1 base from V and 7 bases from J, with 17 bases in between. Germline lookup yields CDR1 DFQATT and CDR2 SNEGSKA (reference sequence). This CDR3 is built from 14 residues. The CDR3 DNA reads TGCAGTGCTAGAGCAGGACCTAGATACGGGGAGCAGTACTTC. Translating it yields CSARAGPRYGEQYF.

The chain recombines TRBV11-1 with TRBJ2-5; TRBD1 aligns across 7 bases. The germline CDR1 and CDR2 sequences are SGHAT and FQDESV (reference sequence). This CDR3 comprises 18 residues. The V and J ends lost 1 base and 2 bases, in that order; junction bases with no gene match: 13. The CDR3 is CASSLVGRQGRHQETQYF. The DNA of the CDR3 is TGTGCCAGCAGCTTAGTAGGTCGACAGGGCCGACATCAAGAGACCCAGTACTTC.

This clonotype has ten or more counts. The chain combines TRBV6-2 or TRBV6-3 with TRBJ2-7, with D possibly being TRBD2 (6 bases). The CDR3 loop spans 13 amino acids. Deletions cut 7 bases from V and 3 bases from J, with 13 bases between. Germline CDR1 reads MNHEY; CDR2 reads SVGEGT. CDR3 DNA sequence: TGTGCCAGCACCCGAGGGGACTTCTACGAGCAGTACTTC. It yields the protein CASTRGDFYEQYF.

The V gene is TRBV27, the J gene TRBJ2-7, with TRBD2 matching over 7 bases. The CDR3 length is 21 residues. Trimming cost V 3 bases and J 0 bases; bases outside gene matches: 23. Germline assignment: CDR1 MNHEY and CDR2 SMNVEV (reference sequence). The CDR3 here is CASSFSPSTTLRAGPSYEQYF. The CDR3 DNA is TGTGCCAGCAGTTTCTCCCCGTCGACAACCCTTAGAGCGGGACCCTCCTACGAGCAGTACTTC.

V usage is TRBV5-5 and J usage is TRBJ2-7; D gene ambiguous. In germline, CDR1 is SGHKS, CDR2 YYEKEE (reference sequence). The length of the CDR3 is 18 residues. With 0 bases removed from V and 0 bases from J, the gap between germline ends came to 19 bases. In nucleotides, the CDR3 is TGTGCCAGCAGCTTGGTGCCCCTGGGGTTGGACCCCTCCTACGAGCAGTACTTC. Translating it yields CASSLVPLGLDPSYEQYF.

The J gene is TRBJ2-1, the V gene TRBV28; possibly TRBD2 for D (6 bases). V was cut by 6 bases and J by 8 bases, with 20 bases left in between. From germline, CDR1 is MDHEN and CDR2 SYDVKM. The CDR3 contains 15 residues. The CDR3 region is CASSAAGLQGHEQFF. The CDR3 bases are TGTGCCAGCAGCGCTGCGGGACTCCAGGGCCATGAGCAGTTCTTC.

This clonotype came up many times. A much larger clonotype is one base distant, so this may be a read error. The chain joins TRBV5-1 to TRBJ1-2; no definite D call. The V gene's germline CDR1 is SGHRS and CDR2 YFSETQ. This CDR3 comprises 14 residues. DNA for the CDR3: TGCGCCAGCAGCTTGAGTAGTTTTAACTATGGCTACCCCTTC. This codes for CASSLSSFNYGYPF.

This clonotype was seen repeatedly, ten times or more. The chain couples TRBV30 to TRBJ1-4; D remains unclear. CDR1 is GTSNPN, CDR2 SVGIG, per germline (reference sequence). This CDR3 has 12 residues. Trimming cost V 2 bases and J 7 bases, with 8 bases left between them. The CDR3 loop reads CAWSFLREKLFF. CDR3 bases: TGTGCCTGGAGTTTTTTACGTGAAAAACTGTTTTTT.

This clonotype was observed many times. The chain has TRBV7-9 and TRBJ1-2, with 7 bases identical to TRBD1. The J segment lost 4 bases and the V segment lost 5 bases, leaving 4 bases of the junction unmatched. This CDR3 is built from 13 residues. The germline gives CDR1 SEHNR, CDR2 FQNEAQ (reference sequence). CDR3 nucleotides: TGTGCCAGCAGCAGAGGGGGCGCCTATGGCTACACCTTC. This codes for CASSRGGAYGYTF. Variable domain in full (rest from reference TRBV7-9 and TRBJ1-2): DTGVSQNPRHKITKRGQNVTFRCDPISEHNRLYWYRQTLGQGPEFLTYFQNEAQLEKSRLLSDRFSAERPKGSFSTLEIQRTEQGDSAMYLCASSRGGAYGYTFGSGTRLTVV.

The table lists this clonotype with many counts. This chain links TRBV12-3 or TRBV12-4 with TRBJ2-3; a possible D gene is TRBD2 (5 bases). Trimming took 3 bases from V and 0 from J, leaving 13 bases between them. The CDR3 extends over 16 amino acids. The CDR3 bases are TGTGCCAGCAGTTTTGGTGGCCTAGCTAGCACAGATACGCAGTATTTT. It yields the protein CASSFGGLASTDTQYF.

Of note for this clonotype: This is likely a read error, given that the CDR3 carries no conserved phenylalanine or tryptophan at its end. DNA for the CDR3: TGTGCCAGCAGCTTTCGTTCCTTAGGGGGCAGGGGCACTGAAGCTTTCCTT. It yields the protein CASSFRSLGGRGTEAFL. The J gene is TRBJ1-1, the V gene TRBV7-9, with 7 bases matching TRBD1. V lost 3 bases and J lost 4; bases outside the gene matches: 14. This CDR3 contains 17 residues. Per germline, CDR1 SEHNR and CDR2 FQNEAQ (reference sequence).

This clonotype was recorded at least ten times. This chain uses TRBV28 with TRBJ2-1; tentative D call: TRBD1 (6 bases). The germline gives CDR1 MDHEN, CDR2 SYDVKM. Trimming removed 5 bases at V and 4 bases at J, with 15 bases between. This CDR3 region has 15 residues. DNA of the CDR3: TGTGCCAGCAGTGACCGAACAGGGTCATACAATGAGCAGTTCTTC. Protein sequence: CASSDRTGSYNEQFF.

This clonotype was counted ten times or more. This chain links TRBV20-1 with TRBJ1-6, with TRBD1 matching over 7 bases. The V segment lost 7 bases and the J segment 10 bases; nucleotides outside the gene matches: 10. CDR1 and CDR2 (germline): DFQATT, SNEGSKA (reference sequence). CDR3 length equals 13 residues. The CDR3 sequence is CSGQQGTGSPLHF. CDR3 bases: TGCAGTGGCCAACAGGGGACGGGGTCACCCCTCCACTTT.

This clonotype turned up a few times. The DNA is omitted, as the CDR3 cannot be located on it reliably, and the CDR3 follows TCRdb's listing. This chain connects TRBV12-2 to TRBJ2-1; the table's D gene call, TRBD1, was not cross checked with the DNA. TRBV12-2 is a known pseudogene. The CDR3 is 16 amino acids long, termini counted. CDR3: CASRLVGGGTYNEQFF.

In this sample, this clonotype turned up many times. The chain recombines TRBV7-9 with TRBJ2-5, with D hard to call. The germline V gene has CDR1 SEHNR and CDR2 FQNEAQ (reference sequence). The V end was cut by 4 bases, the J end by 5 bases, with 11 bases between. This CDR3 has 13 amino acids. CDR3 loop: CASSSDLLETQYF. CDR3 coding DNA: TGTGCCAGCAGCTCAGATCTGCTCGAGACCCAGTACTTC.

This clonotype was counted many times. This chain links TRBV7-2 with TRBJ2-1; TRBD1 might be the D (6 bases). The CDR3 contains 15 residues. Per germline, CDR1 SGHTA and CDR2 FQGNSA. Trimming stripped 6 bases from V and 1 base from J, with 13 bases between. The CDR3 DNA follows: TGTGCCAGCAGAGACGGGACATCGTCCTACAATGAGCAGTTCTTC. Encoded protein: CASRDGTSSYNEQFF.

This clonotype was found many times. This sequence joins TRBV5-1 and TRBJ2-7; 7 bases line up with TRBD1. The V gene end was trimmed by 3 bases and the J gene end by 7 bases; junction bases not matched to a gene: 10. Germline values: CDR1 SGHRS, CDR2 YFSETQ. This CDR3 is 14 amino acids long. CDR3 in amino acids: CASSYRQGLLEQYF. The CDR3 DNA reads as TGCGCCAGCAGCTATAGACAGGGTCTGTTGGAGCAGTACTTC.

This clonotype was found many times. The V gene is TRBV5-1, the J gene TRBJ1-4; D is unclear. The length of the CDR3 is 13 residues. Germline V CDR1 and CDR2: SGHRS, YFSETQ. With 0 bases removed from V and 5 bases from J, the gap between germline ends came to 5 bases. This CDR3 reads CASSLADNEKLFF. As DNA, the CDR3 is TGCGCCAGCAGCTTGGCGGACAATGAAAAACTGTTTTTT.

This clonotype was observed many times. The genes are TRBV5-1 and TRBJ1-1; no reliable D call. The CDR3 has 11 amino acids. The germline V and J ends were trimmed by 5 bases and 6 bases, with 8 bases remaining between them. CDR1 is SGHRS and CDR2 is YFSETQ in the germline V gene. The CDR3 region has the DNA TGCGCCAGCAGAAATGACCCTGAAGCTTTCTTT. Translating gives CASRNDPEAFF.

To note about this clonotype: A much more abundant neighbour one base away suggests this may be a read error. The chain links TRBV12-3 or TRBV12-4 to TRBJ2-3; 12 nucleotides line up with TRBD2. The V segment lost 11 bases and the J segment 1 base; nucleotides outside the gene matches: 16. This CDR3 contains 18 residues. The CDR3 coding sequence is TGTGCCTGCTACCTGACTAGCGGGAGACCGAAAGGCACAGATACGCAGTATTTT. This gives the protein CACYLTSGRPKGTDTQYF.

This clonotype has at least ten counts. The chain recombines TRBV29-1 with TRBJ1-1; tentative D call: TRBD1 (5 bases). Germline-derived CDR1 and CDR2 are SQVTM and ANQGSEA. The V end was cut by 7 bases, the J end by 1 base, with 13 bases between. The CDR3 totals 13 residues. CDR3 nucleotides: TGCAGCGGGGGGAGAACTGGGAACACTGAAGCTTTCTTT. Translation gives CSGGRTGNTEAFF. Supplemented by reference TRBV29-1 and TRBJ1-1, the full variable domain reads SAVISQKPSRDICQRGTSLTIQCQVDSQVTMMFWYRQQPGQSLTLIATANQGSEATYESGFVIDKFPISRPNLTFSTLTVSNMSPEDSSIYLCSGGRTGNTEAFFGQGTRLTVV.

In this sample, this clonotype turned up many times. V is TRBV12-3 or TRBV12-4 and J is TRBJ1-2; TRBD1 matches 9 bases. The CDR3 has 13 residues. Losses at the gene ends were 5 bases for V and 8 bases for J; bases not matched to a gene: 6. CDR3 region: CASSPQGARGYTF. The CDR3 DNA is TGTGCCAGCAGTCCACAGGGGGCGAGAGGCTACACCTTC.